Listed below are T cell receptor beta chains from one sample, sequenced in a study of OX40 agonist ivuxolimab in advanced cancers. The protocol was immunoSEQ multiplex PCR, while the TCRdb copy is restricted to in-frame clones and leaves out a portion. The table includes 75,000 to 100,000 clones, more than 90% detected once. The source material was CD4+ or CD8+ T cells sorted from blood, sampled in a trial of the OX40 agonist ivuxolimab. Receptors were obtained from an adult with an advanced solid tumor such as melanoma, head and neck, liver or kidney cancer. Each CDR3 is given with its conserved first and last residue. Each record gives: J gene, clone size, V gene, D gene, CDR3 protein, CDR3 DNA. A D gene is named only where the DNA matches it firmly. Only some rows state a clone size, as once, few, many or a class for expanded clones.

j_gene: TRBJ2-3; abundance: NA; v_gene: TRBV7-7; d_gene: NA; CDR3aa: CASSLSLGRGTDTQYF; CDR3nt: TGTGCTAGCAGCTTGAGCCTGGGCCGCGGCACAGATACGCAGTATTTT
j_gene: TRBJ2-2; abundance: NA; v_gene: TRBV27; d_gene: TRBD2; CDR3aa: CASSPPGLAGGPSGELFF; CDR3nt: TGTGCCAGCAGTCCTCCGGGACTAGCGGGGGGGCCCAGCGGGGAGCTGTTTTTT
j_gene: TRBJ2-2; abundance: NA; v_gene: TRBV5-1; d_gene: NA; CDR3aa: CASSLAGGSAGELFF; CDR3nt: TGCGCCAGCAGCTTGGCCGGAGGGTCTGCCGGGGAGCTGTTTTTT
j_gene: TRBJ1-5; abundance: NA; v_gene: TRBV27; d_gene: NA; CDR3aa: CASSFLGDNQPQHF; CDR3nt: TGTGCCAGCAGTTTCTTGGGGGACAATCAGCCCCAGCACTTT
j_gene: TRBJ1-4; abundance: NA; v_gene: TRBV7-9; d_gene: TRBD1; CDR3aa: CASSFRDRFNEKLFF; CDR3nt: TGTGCCAGCAGCTTCCGGGACAGGTTTAATGAAAAACTGTTTTTT
j_gene: TRBJ1-5; abundance: once; v_gene: TRBV19; d_gene: NA; CDR3aa: CASSIGRGANQPQHF; CDR3nt: TGTGCCAGTAGTATAGGGCGGGGGGCAAATCAGCCCCAGCATTTT
j_gene: TRBJ1-3; abundance: NA; v_gene: TRBV1; d_gene: NA; CDR3aa: CTSSQLFGVDRSSAYSGNTIYF; CDR3nt: TGCACCAGCAGCCAACTCTTCGGAGTGGACAGGTCTTCAGCTTACTCTGGAAACACCATATATTTT
j_gene: TRBJ1-3; abundance: NA; v_gene: TRBV27; d_gene: TRBD1; CDR3aa: CASSLKWSGRGPGNTIYF; CDR3nt: TGTGCCAGCAGTTTAAAATGGTCCGGGAGGGGGCCTGGAAACACCATATATTTT
j_gene: TRBJ2-1; abundance: NA; v_gene: TRBV5-6; d_gene: NA; CDR3aa: CASSPETDPRSYNEQFF; CDR3nt: TGTGCCAGCAGCCCGGAGACAGACCCCCGTTCCTACAATGAGCAGTTCTTC
j_gene: TRBJ1-6; abundance: NA; v_gene: TRBV6-5; d_gene: TRBD1; CDR3aa: CASSGQGSPLHF; CDR3nt: TGTGCCAGCTCTGGACAGGGCTCACCCCTCCACTTT
j_gene: TRBJ2-7; abundance: NA; v_gene: TRBV9; d_gene: NA; CDR3aa: CASSVGGGRNEQYF; CDR3nt: TGTGCCAGCAGCGTAGGGGGGGGCAGGAACGAGCAGTACTTC
j_gene: TRBJ2-5; abundance: NA; v_gene: TRBV18; d_gene: NA; CDR3aa: CASSSTGPQETQYF; CDR3nt: TGTGCCAGCTCATCTACAGGGCCCCAAGAGACCCAGTACTTC
j_gene: TRBJ1-2; abundance: NA; v_gene: TRBV13; d_gene: NA; CDR3aa: CASSLGLGDDYGYTF; CDR3nt: TGTGCCAGCAGCTTAGGCCTAGGGGATGACTATGGCTACACCTTC
j_gene: TRBJ1-1; abundance: NA; v_gene: TRBV2; d_gene: NA; CDR3aa: CASIRQNTEAFF; CDR3nt: TGTGCCAGCATCCGACAGAACACTGAAGCTTTCTTT
j_gene: TRBJ1-5; abundance: NA; v_gene: TRBV7-8; d_gene: NA; CDR3aa: CASSPRGNSNQPQHF; CDR3nt: TGTGCCAGCAGCCCCCGAGGGAATAGCAATCAGCCCCAGCATTTT
j_gene: TRBJ1-1; abundance: NA; v_gene: TRBV29-1; d_gene: NA; CDR3aa: CSVEAPAVRVVPEAFF; CDR3nt: TGCAGCGTTGAAGCCCCCGCTGTCAGGGTAGTCCCTGAAGCTTTCTTT
j_gene: TRBJ2-1; abundance: NA; v_gene: TRBV4-1; d_gene: NA; CDR3aa: CASSQDGGVFHNEQFF; CDR3nt: TGCGCCAGCAGCCAAGATGGCGGGGTGTTCCACAATGAGCAGTTCTTC
j_gene: TRBJ2-4; abundance: NA; v_gene: TRBV5-4; d_gene: NA; CDR3aa: CASSQTRASTGPKNIQYF; CDR3nt: TGTGCCAGCAGCCAAACTCGGGCCTCGACAGGTCCCAAAAACATTCAGTACTTC
j_gene: TRBJ1-3; abundance: NA; v_gene: TRBV29-1; d_gene: NA; CDR3aa: CSVDPRGTGGNTIYF; CDR3nt: TGCAGCGTTGACCCGAGGGGAACCGGCGGAAACACCATATATTTT
j_gene: TRBJ2-7; abundance: NA; v_gene: TRBV5-8; d_gene: NA; CDR3aa: CASSLADREYEQYF; CDR3nt: TGTGCCAGCAGCTTGGCCGATAGAGAATACGAGCAGTACTTC
j_gene: TRBJ2-1; abundance: NA; v_gene: TRBV2; d_gene: TRBD2; CDR3aa: CASMIGTRTPYNEQFF; CDR3nt: TGTGCCAGCATGATAGGGACTAGGACCCCCTACAATGAGCAGTTCTTC
j_gene: TRBJ2-3; abundance: NA; v_gene: TRBV27; d_gene: NA; CDR3aa: CASSLSGGDTQYF; CDR3nt: TGTGCCAGCAGTTTATCGGGTGGAGATACGCAGTATTTT
j_gene: TRBJ1-4; abundance: once; v_gene: TRBV15; d_gene: NA; CDR3aa: CATSRDAGTNEKLFF; CDR3nt: TGTGCCACCAGCAGAGATGCAGGAACTAATGAAAAACTGTTTTTT
j_gene: TRBJ1-2; abundance: once; v_gene: TRBV4-3; d_gene: NA; CDR3aa: CASSQEGGYTF; CDR3nt: TGCGCCAGCAGCCAAGAGGGGGGCTACACCTTC
j_gene: TRBJ2-1; abundance: NA; v_gene: TRBV19; d_gene: TRBD1; CDR3aa: CASSYRGASVYDRSYNEQFF; CDR3nt: TGTGCCAGTAGTTACAGGGGGGCTTCAGTTTATGATAGGTCCTACAATGAGCAGTTCTTC
j_gene: TRBJ2-7; abundance: NA; v_gene: TRBV10-3; d_gene: TRBD1; CDR3aa: CAIRVRDRDEQYF; CDR3nt: TGTGCCATCAGGGTCCGGGACAGGGACGAGCAGTACTTC
j_gene: TRBJ2-1; abundance: NA; v_gene: TRBV5-6; d_gene: NA; CDR3aa: CASSSLPPYNEQFF; CDR3nt: TGTGCCAGCAGCTCTCTTCCTCCTTACAATGAGCAGTTCTTC
j_gene: TRBJ2-1; abundance: NA; v_gene: TRBV7-9; d_gene: NA; CDR3aa: CASSSGRGNEQFF; CDR3nt: TGTGCCAGCAGCTCCGGGCGGGGTAATGAGCAGTTCTTC
j_gene: TRBJ2-2; abundance: NA; v_gene: TRBV5-1; d_gene: TRBD1; CDR3aa: CASSRPQGQGSTGELFF; CDR3nt: TGCGCCAGCAGCCGTCCTCAGGGACAGGGGTCGACCGGGGAGCTGTTTTTT
j_gene: TRBJ2-1; abundance: NA; v_gene: TRBV7-3; d_gene: NA; CDR3aa: CASSLTFTGLGPGGSNEQFF; CDR3nt: TGTGCCAGCAGCTTAACGTTTACGGGACTGGGCCCTGGTGGTTCCAATGAGCAGTTCTTC
j_gene: TRBJ2-1; abundance: NA; v_gene: TRBV29-1; d_gene: NA; CDR3aa: CSVGGLEQFF; CDR3nt: TGCAGCGTTGGGGGGCTTGAGCAGTTCTTC
j_gene: TRBJ2-5; abundance: NA; v_gene: TRBV7-6; d_gene: TRBD2; CDR3aa: CASSATSGQETQYF; CDR3nt: TGTGCCAGCAGCGCCACTAGCGGGCAAGAGACCCAGTACTTC
j_gene: TRBJ2-1; abundance: NA; v_gene: TRBV29-1; d_gene: TRBD2; CDR3aa: CSVEVWTSPSDEQFF; CDR3nt: TGCAGCGTTGAGGTGTGGACTAGCCCATCCGATGAGCAGTTCTTC
j_gene: TRBJ2-2; abundance: NA; v_gene: TRBV11-2; d_gene: NA; CDR3aa: CASSLGVAVVAGELFF; CDR3nt: TGTGCCAGCAGCTTAGGGGTAGCGGTAGTGGCCGGGGAGCTGTTTTTT
j_gene: TRBJ1-2; abundance: NA; v_gene: TRBV27; d_gene: NA; CDR3aa: CASSSPMTGVYGYTF; CDR3nt: TGTGCCAGCAGTTCCCCGATGACAGGAGTCTATGGCTACACCTTC
j_gene: TRBJ2-3; abundance: NA; v_gene: TRBV5-4; d_gene: NA; CDR3aa: CASSLGRTSTDTQYF; CDR3nt: TGTGCCAGCAGCTTGGGCAGAACTAGCACAGATACGCAGTATTTT